A selection of T cell receptor beta chains follows, all from one sample in a study of T cell repertoires in cytomegalovirus infection. Antigens of these TCRs are unknown. Each CDR3 protein gets one entry after TCRdb re-called the reads with MiXCR. The sample has 640,000 or so distinct CDR3 sequences, about 30% seen once; the top ten hold around a sixth. The source material was cultured PBMCs, sampled from culture after CMV antigen stimulation. All receptors derive from a human donor in good health (CMV status not recorded). Some clones in this sample may be carry-over from other donors' samples. Both conserved end residues are part of each CDR3. Each record gives: V gene, D gene, CDR3 length, J gene, clone size, CDR3 protein, CDR3 DNA. D genes are given only for firm matches. The size entry is marked missing in some rows and otherwise reads once, few, many or a size class.

>TRBV7-2|TRBD2|16|TRBJ2-7|many
CASSLLAGGLSYEQYF
TGTGCCAGCAGCCTTCTTGCGGGGGGGCTATCCTACGAGCAGTACTTC
>TRBV7-9|.|15|TRBJ2-1|many
CASSLGYGAKNEQFF
TGTGCCAGCAGCTTAGGTTACGGGGCGAAAAATGAGCAGTTCTTC
>TRBV20-1|TRBD1|12|TRBJ2-4|few
CSGQGAKNIQYF
TGCAGTGGACAGGGGGCCAAAAACATTCAGTACTTC
>TRBV7-2|TRBD1|15|TRBJ1-6|many
CASSAVGQYNSPLHF
TGTGCCAGCAGCGCCGTGGGACAGTATAATTCACCCCTCCACTTT
>TRBV7-8|.|17|TRBJ2-1|few
CASSLALRGYSYNEQFF
TGTGCCAGCAGCCTCGCGTTGAGGGGCTACTCCTACAATGAGCAGTTCTTC
>TRBV28|TRBD1|15|TRBJ1-5|.
CASKIRTGATQPQHF
TGTGCCAGCAAAATCCGGACAGGGGCGACTCAGCCCCAGCATTTT
>TRBV12-3/TRBV12-4|.|15|TRBJ1-5|.
CASSFDPYGNQPQHF
TGTGCCAGCAGTTTTGACCCCTATGGCAATCAGCCCCAGCATTTT
>TRBV7-9|.|10|TRBJ2-5|.
CASGMETQYF
TGTGCCAGCGGTATGGAGACCCAGTACTTC
>TRBV7-2|.|15|TRBJ2-7|few
CASSLFGLEGHEQYF
TGTGCCAGCAGCTTATTTGGGCTAGAGGGTCACGAGCAGTACTTC
>TRBV4-1|TRBD1|16|TRBJ1-5|.
CASSQGQGIVNQPQHF
TGCGCCAGCAGCCAAGGACAGGGGATTGTCAATCAGCCCCAGCATTTT
>TRBV27|TRBD2|13|TRBJ2-5|many
CASAPPGLATQYF
TGTGCCAGCGCGCCACCGGGACTAGCGACGCAGTACTTC
>TRBV4-2|.|17|TRBJ2-7|.
CASSQAPARALLNEQYF
TGTGCCAGCAGCCAAGCCCCCGCCCGGGCCCTGCTGAACGAGCAGTACTTC
>TRBV7-6|TRBD2|15|TRBJ2-5|few
CASSLAGTSGETQYF
TGTGCCAGCAGCTTAGCCGGGACTAGCGGAGAGACCCAGTACTTC
>TRBV12-3/TRBV12-4|TRBD2|16|TRBJ2-5|.
CASSSTSGGARETQYF
TGTGCCAGCAGTTCGACTAGCGGGGGGGCCAGGGAGACCCAGTACTTC
>TRBV7-9|.|12|TRBJ1-1|few
CASSLKPVEAFF
TGTGCCAGCAGCTTAAAACCCGTCGAAGCTTTCTTT
>TRBV7-2|.|14|TRBJ1-1|many
CASSLRVGNTEAFF
TGTGCCAGCAGCTTACGGGTGGGGAACACTGAAGCTTTCTTT
>TRBV11-2|.|16|TRBJ2-3|.
CASSRRPSELTDTQYF
TGTGCCAGCAGCCGACGTCCTAGCGAACTCACAGATACGCAGTATTTT
>TRBV6-6|TRBD2|14|TRBJ2-3|few
CASSSPGRVYTQYF
TGTGCCAGCAGTTCCCCAGGGAGGGTATATACGCAGTATTTT
>TRBV20-1|.|16|TRBJ1-6|.
CSARPDGKVWDSPLHF
TGCAGTGCTAGACCAGACGGGAAAGTGTGGGATTCACCCCTCCACTTT
>TRBV15|TRBD1|16|TRBJ2-7|few
CATSRDKGTGVHEQYF
TGTGCCACCAGCAGAGATAAAGGGACAGGAGTCCACGAGCAGTACTTC
>TRBV19|.|17|TRBJ1-5|.
CASSILPIGGSNQPQHF
TGTGCCAGTAGTATTTTACCTATTGGGGGAAGCAATCAGCCCCAGCATTTT
>TRBV7-6|.|14|TRBJ2-7|many
CASSLRDTSYEQYF
TGTGCCAGCAGCTTAAGGGACACCTCCTACGAGCAGTACTTC
>TRBV7-2|TRBD2|18|TRBJ2-3|many
CASSLGLAGGASTDTQYF
TGTGCCAGCAGCTTAGGACTAGCGGGGGGGGCTAGCACAGATACGCAGTATTTT
>TRBV7-4|.|18|TRBJ2-2|many
CASSLGFPGPEHTGELFF
TGTGCCAGCAGCTTAGGGTTCCCGGGCCCTGAGCACACCGGGGAGCTGTTTTTT
>TRBV6-1|TRBD1|12|TRBJ1-2|many
CASSRTGNGYTF
TGTGCCAGCAGCAGGACAGGGAATGGCTACACCTTC
>TRBV20-1|.|12|TRBJ1-2|.
CSALEENYGYTF
TGCAGTGCCCTTGAGGAGAACTATGGCTACACCTTC
>TRBV6-2/TRBV6-3|TRBD1|13|TRBJ1-5|.
CASSRGTGSPQHF
TGTGCCAGCAGCCGCGGGACAGGGTCGCCCCAGCATTTT
>TRBV27|.|14|TRBJ1-5|.
CASSFQNGRWPQHF
TGTGCCAGCAGTTTTCAGAACGGCCGATGGCCCCAGCATTTT
>TRBV12-3/TRBV12-4|.|12|TRBJ2-1|few
CATKEGWGEQFF
TGTGCCACCAAGGAGGGATGGGGTGAGCAGTTCTTC
>TRBV20-1|.|14|TRBJ2-5|.
CSARDSSGLETQYF
TGCAGTGCTAGAGATAGTTCGGGATTGGAGACCCAGTACTTC
>TRBV7-8|TRBD2|15|TRBJ2-3|.
CASSSGTSGEDTQYF
TGTGCCAGCAGCTCTGGGACTAGCGGGGAGGATACGCAGTATTTT
>TRBV7-6|.|13|TRBJ1-1|many
CASTPGRITEAFF
TGTGCCAGCACCCCCGGACGGATCACTGAAGCTTTCTTT
>TRBV4-2|TRBD2|16|TRBJ2-3|few
CASSQGRGVPRDTQYF
TGTGCCAGCAGCCAAGGACGGGGGGTGCCGCGGGATACGCAGTATTTT
>TRBV7-2|.|16|TRBJ1-3|.
CASSLTGPFSGNTIYF
TGTGCCAGCAGCTTAACAGGCCCCTTCTCTGGAAACACCATATATTTT
>TRBV27|.|13|TRBJ2-7|many
CASSPHRGAEQYF
TGTGCCAGCAGTCCCCACCGAGGGGCCGAGCAGTACTTC
>TRBV23-1|TRBD1|19|TRBJ2-5|.
CASSQPHCWAGGRQETQYF
TGCGCCAGCAGTCAACCCCACTGTTGGGCAGGGGGCCGACAAGAGACCCAGTACTTC
>TRBV15|.|16|TRBJ1-3|.
CATSTRQVYSGNTIYF
TGTGCCACCAGCACCCGACAGGTCTACTCTGGAAACACCATATATTTT
>TRBV19|.|13|TRBJ1-3|.
CASGTDAGNTIYF
TGTGCCAGTGGGACGGACGCTGGAAACACCATATATTTT
>TRBV7-9|.|14|TRBJ2-7|.
CASSMTGRGYEQYF
TGTGCCAGCAGCATGACAGGGAGGGGGTACGAGCAGTACTTC
>TRBV11-2|.|14|TRBJ1-6|.
CASSSDRWGSPLHF
TGTGCCAGCAGCTCTGATCGATGGGGCTCACCCCTCCACTTT
>TRBV28|.|13|TRBJ2-1|.
CARVTSSYNEQFF
TGTGCCCGGGTCACCAGCTCCTACAATGAGCAGTTCTTC
>TRBV7-4|.|14|TRBJ2-4|few
CASSPDVGGNIQYF
TGTGCCAGCAGCCCGGACGTCGGTGGAAACATTCAGTACTTC
>TRBV7-2|TRBD2|16|TRBJ2-7|many
CASSLVGTSGIREQYF
TGTGCCAGCAGCTTAGTCGGGACTAGCGGGATCAGAGAGCAGTACTTC
>TRBV5-1|TRBD2|17|TRBJ2-7|once
CASSPGGTSGAYYEQYF
TGCGCCAGCAGCCCGGGTGGGACTAGCGGTGCTTACTACGAGCAGTACTTC
>TRBV12-3/TRBV12-4|.|14|TRBJ1-1|.
CASSFRQGYTEAFF
TGTGCCAGCAGTTTTCGGCAGGGGTACACTGAAGCTTTCTTT
>TRBV5-1|.|12|TRBJ2-7|.
CASADQTYEQYF
TGCGCCAGCGCGGACCAAACCTACGAGCAGTACTTC
>TRBV10-3|TRBD1|15|TRBJ2-7|.
CAISGLRQGAGEQYF
TGTGCCATCAGTGGCCTCCGACAGGGGGCAGGGGAGCAGTACTTC
>TRBV11-1|TRBD1|13|TRBJ2-5|.
CASSLHRGETQYF
TGTGCCAGCAGCCTTCACAGGGGAGAGACCCAGTACTTC
>TRBV4-1|.|16|TRBJ2-2|few
CASTQNLGGNTGELFF
TGCGCCAGCACCCAAAACCTGGGAGGGAACACCGGGGAGCTGTTTTTT
>TRBV7-2|.|13|TRBJ2-1|.
CASSSLEYNEQFF
TGTGCCAGCAGCTCCCTAGAATACAATGAGCAGTTCTTC
>TRBV6-2/TRBV6-3|.|15|TRBJ2-3|few
CASSYRRTRWDTQYF
TGTGCCAGCAGTTACAGGCGGACTCGATGGGATACGCAGTATTTT
>TRBV7-9|.|14|TRBJ2-3|few
CASSLVDTTDTQYF
TGTGCCAGCAGCTTAGTGGACACCACAGATACGCAGTATTTT
>TRBV7-2|TRBD2|14|TRBJ2-5|many
CASSLSGGKETQYF
TGTGCCAGCAGCTTAAGCGGGGGGAAAGAGACCCAGTACTTC
>TRBV7-2|TRBD2|15|TRBJ2-3|many
CASTPMGGRTDTQYF
TGTGCCAGCACCCCGATGGGCGGGAGAACAGATACGCAGTATTTT